At least ten counts were recorded for the clone carrying this T cell receptor (beta chain). What it binds is unknown. Amplification yielded TCR beta CDR3 regions, with RNA transcripts as the source. The primer set for the first-round RT-PCR of the TCR CDR3 was HTBI. TCRdb reanalysed the multiplex PCR reads using MiXCR and keeps one entry per CDR3 protein. The sample includes approximately 610,000 distinct CDR3 sequences, 14% to 15% of them seen just once. These data are taken from a study of T cells in Graves' hyperthyroidism and ophthalmopathy. The germline V gene encodes CDR1 MDHEN and CDR2 SYDVKM. The CDR3 runs to 13 residues. Trimming left V 6 bases short and J 7 bases short, with 16 bases between. Study conclusions and caveats: Blood shared most expanded thyroid clonotypes above 0.001.

Exclusion criteria comprised uncontrolled infection, other autoimmune disease, pregnancy or lactation. Isolation of PBMCs was performed on roughly 9 ml fresh peripheral blood. Sequenced input: blood. The source is a woman between 35 and 50 years old with Graves' ophthalmopathy. The chain joins TRBV28 to TRBJ2-7; tentatively, D is TRBD1 (6 bases). The CDR3 protein is CASRSQRGKEQYF. As DNA, the CDR3 is TGTGCCAGCAGATCTCAAAGGGGGAAGGAGCAGTACTTC.